This T cell receptor beta chain derives from a study of blood T cell repertoires in COVID-19. Study-level information: Sources were T cells, B-cell-depleted T cells, or PBMCs; the material itself was cDNA or gDNA.

Germline V gene sequence: CDR1 LNHDA, CDR2 SQIVND (reference sequence). The CDR3 length is 16 residues. The germline V and J ends were trimmed by 4 bases and 5 bases, with 20 bases remaining between them. Per the study methods: Amplification with reference gene primers provided the estimates of nucleated cell counts. TCRdb keeps only in-frame clones here, not all; method: immunoSEQ multiplex PCR. The V and J calls and clone size come from that table; D and trimming were worked out from the DNA. The sample shows about 50,000 clones, roughly 83% of them seen only once. This rearrangement joins TRBV19 to TRBJ1-1; possible D gene TRBD1, 5 bases. The TCR sequence derives from an older man with active COVID-19. The sequenced sample was peripheral blood. CDR3 nucleotide sequence: TGTGCCAGTAGTACATACCTAGTCAGGGTGGGAACTGAAGCTTTCTTT. It yields the protein CASSTYLVRVGTEAFF.